This T cell receptor (beta chain) was recovered during a study of blood T cells in healthy people across ages. General study findings and limits: Age showed a roughly linear inverse relationship with TCR beta diversity per million T cells.

Primers used in a second PCR of about 6 to 11 cycles were a sample-barcoded 5' primer and a J-beta primer mix. Each CDR3 protein gets one entry after TCRdb re-called the 5' RACE reads with MiXCR. The sample has 350,000 to 450,000 distinct CDR3 sequences; 45% to 65% are singletons. A single count supports this clonotype. Its matching antigen is unknown. Sequences were obtained from blood. This receptor was taken from a man aged 55 to 70 in good health.

Written as DNA, the CDR3 is TGCAGTGCTAGCCCTGGGGAGGGGCAAGCCTACGAGCAGTACTTC. Protein: CSASPGEGQAYEQYF. The chain is built from TRBV20-1 and TRBJ2-7, with TRBD2 matching 7 bases. Losses at the gene ends were 3 bases for V and 2 bases for J; bases not matched to a gene: 10. Germline V lookup: CDR1 DFQATT, CDR2 SNEGSKA (reference sequence). The CDR3 sequence is 15 residues long.